This TCR beta chain was documented in a study of siplizumab effects on memory and regulatory T cells. For this clone: No antigen is known for it.

Trimming shortened V by 0 bases and J by 2 bases, and 8 bases separated the two germline ends. Per the germline V gene, CDR1 is SGHDT and CDR2 is YYEEEE. This CDR3 spans 14 amino acids. Study-wide results and limits: Researchers could map only a minor fraction of alloreactive clones to unstimulated subsets. It seemed that naive T cells were more diverse than memory cells and were major contributors to the alloresponse. Confirmation that proliferating Tregs from siplizumab cultures had suppressive function was not obtained.

The repertoire was sequenced with immunoSEQ multiplex PCR; TCRdb's copy has only in-frame clones and lacks some. The repertoire holds about 60,000 clones, around 78% seen once, with less than 4% in the top ten. The chain recombines TRBV5-6 with TRBJ2-5; D is unresolved. The receptor was isolated from a human donor in good health. Source material: memory CD4+ T cells sorted from blood. The CDR3 reads CASSLGSHQETQYF. In DNA, the CDR3 is TGTGCCAGCAGCTTGGGTAGTCATCAAGAGACCCAGTACTTC.